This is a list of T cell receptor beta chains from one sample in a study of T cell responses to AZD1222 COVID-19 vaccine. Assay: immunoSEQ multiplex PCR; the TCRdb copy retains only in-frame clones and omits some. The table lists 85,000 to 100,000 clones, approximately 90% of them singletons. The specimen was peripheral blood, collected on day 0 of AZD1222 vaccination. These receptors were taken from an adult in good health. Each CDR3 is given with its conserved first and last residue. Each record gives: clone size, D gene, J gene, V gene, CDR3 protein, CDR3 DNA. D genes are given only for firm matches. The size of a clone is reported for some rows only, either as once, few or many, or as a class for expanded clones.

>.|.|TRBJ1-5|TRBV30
CAWGTEWNQPQHF
TGTGCCTGGGGTACTGAGTGGAATCAGCCCCAGCATTTT
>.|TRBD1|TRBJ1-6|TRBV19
CASSTTGVSPLHF
TGTGCCAGTAGTACAACAGGGGTTTCACCCCTCCACTTT
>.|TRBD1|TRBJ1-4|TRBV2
CASKAGTGPEKLFF
TGTGCCAGCAAGGCCGGGACAGGGCCTGAAAAACTGTTTTTT
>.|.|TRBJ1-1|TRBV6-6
CASSYMRDPAFF
TGTGCCAGCAGTTACATGAGAGATCCGGCTTTCTTT
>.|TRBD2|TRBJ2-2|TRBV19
CASSIAPGLRGELFF
TGTGCCAGTAGTATAGCACCGGGACTAAGGGGGGAGCTGTTTTTT
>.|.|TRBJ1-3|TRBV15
CATSSGLSGNTIYF
TGTGCCACCAGCTCAGGTCTCTCTGGAAACACCATATATTTT
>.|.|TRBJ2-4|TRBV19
CASSTRVAKNIQYF
TGTGCCAGTAGTACCCGTGTAGCCAAAAACATTCAGTACTTC
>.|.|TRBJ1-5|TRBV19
CASTPPLRADGNQPQHF
TGTGCCAGTACCCCCCCTCTGAGGGCAGATGGCAATCAGCCCCAGCATTTT
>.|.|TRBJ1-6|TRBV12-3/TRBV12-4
CASGGQYNSPLHF
TGTGCCAGCGGGGGGCAGTATAATTCACCCCTCCACTTT
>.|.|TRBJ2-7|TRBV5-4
CASSFSRDPLGSEQYF
TGTGCCAGCAGCTTCTCAAGGGACCCCCTCGGAAGCGAGCAGTACTTC
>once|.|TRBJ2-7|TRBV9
CASSATGGEQYF
TGTGCCAGCAGCGCGACAGGAGGCGAGCAGTACTTC
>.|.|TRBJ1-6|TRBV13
CASSSGGARGTPLHF
TGTGCCAGCAGCTCGGGGGGAGCACGGGGGACACCCCTCCACTTT
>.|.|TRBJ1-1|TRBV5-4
CASSVDRNTEAFF
TGTGCCAGCAGCGTGGACAGGAACACTGAAGCTTTCTTT
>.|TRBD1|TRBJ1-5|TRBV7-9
CASSLTGGAQPQHF
TGTGCCAGCAGCTTGACAGGGGGCGCCCAGCCCCAGCATTTT
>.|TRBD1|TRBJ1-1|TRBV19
CASRLQGRETEAFF
TGTGCCAGTAGACTACAGGGGCGAGAAACTGAAGCTTTCTTT
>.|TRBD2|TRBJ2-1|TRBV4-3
CASSPEGLAGGRDEQFF
TGCGCCAGCAGCCCCGAGGGTCTAGCGGGGGGGCGTGATGAGCAGTTCTTC
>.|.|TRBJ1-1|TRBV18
CASSPWEALNTEAFF
TGTGCCAGCTCACCATGGGAGGCCTTGAACACTGAAGCTTTCTTT
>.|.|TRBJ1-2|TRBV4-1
CASSQEVLIRRNGYTF
TGCGCCAGCAGCCAAGAGGTACTTATCCGTCGGAATGGCTACACCTTC
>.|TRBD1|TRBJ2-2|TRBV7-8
CASSFHRGSTTGELFF
TGTGCCAGCAGCTTTCACAGGGGCTCAACGACCGGGGAGCTGTTTTTT
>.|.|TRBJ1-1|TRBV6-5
CASIRDTSSGTEAFF
TGTGCCAGCATTCGGGACACTTCTTCGGGCACTGAAGCTTTCTTT
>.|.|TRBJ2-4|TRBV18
CASSQNQGIIAKNIQYF
TGTGCCAGCTCACAAAATCAGGGGATCATAGCCAAAAACATTCAGTACTTC
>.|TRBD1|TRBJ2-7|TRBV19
CASSSRTGAMYEQYF
TGTGCCAGTAGTTCCCGGACAGGGGCGATGTACGAGCAGTACTTC
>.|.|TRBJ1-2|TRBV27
CASSRQLSGGYTF
TGTGCCAGCAGTAGACAGTTATCTGGCGGCTACACCTTC
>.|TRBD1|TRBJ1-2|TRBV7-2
CASSSRTGDNYGYTF
TGTGCCAGCAGCTCCCGGACAGGGGACAACTATGGCTACACCTTC
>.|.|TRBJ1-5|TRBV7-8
CASSLAVAAPKGDQPQHF
TGTGCCAGCAGCTTAGCGGTGGCAGCCCCAAAGGGGGATCAGCCCCAGCATTTT
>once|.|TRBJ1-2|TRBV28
CASGRQAPYGYTF
TGTGCCAGCGGTCGACAGGCGCCCTATGGCTACACCTTC
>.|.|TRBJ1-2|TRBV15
CATSRDRLLYGYTF
TGTGCCACCAGCAGGGACAGATTATTATATGGCTACACCTTC
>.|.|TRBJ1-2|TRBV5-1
CASSLADPRGCTF
TGCGCCAGCAGCTTGGCGGATCCGAGGGGTTGCACCTTC
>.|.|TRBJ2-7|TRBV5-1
CASSLGNSGRPGEQYF
TGCGCCAGCAGCTTGGGAAATTCTGGGAGACCTGGCGAGCAGTACTTC
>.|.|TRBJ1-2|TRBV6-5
CASSYSSGFNYGYTF
TGTGCCAGCAGTTATAGTTCCGGTTTCAACTATGGCTACACCTTC
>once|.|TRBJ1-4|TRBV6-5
CASSTGSPNEKLFF
TGTGCCAGCAGCACAGGGTCCCCTAATGAAAAACTGTTTTTT
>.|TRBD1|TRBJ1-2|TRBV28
CASSLQGQRYGYTF
TGTGCCAGCAGCCTACAGGGACAGCGTTATGGCTACACCTTC
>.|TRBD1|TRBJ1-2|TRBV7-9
CASRPGGSNYGYTF
TGTGCCAGCAGACCAGGGGGCTCTAACTATGGCTACACCTTC
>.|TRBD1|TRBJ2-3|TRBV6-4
CASRSSMVGTGVPHTQYF
TGTGCCAGCAGGTCCTCGATGGTCGGGACAGGGGTTCCTCATACGCAGTATTTT
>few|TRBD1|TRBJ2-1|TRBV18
CASSPHGQETYNEQFF
TGTGCCAGCTCACCTCACGGACAGGAAACCTACAATGAGCAGTTCTTC
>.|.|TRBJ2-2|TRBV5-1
CASSLGQTSTGELFF
TGCGCCAGCAGCTTAGGACAGACTTCCACCGGGGAGCTGTTTTTT
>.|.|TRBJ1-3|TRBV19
CASSIAISSGNTIYF
TGTGCCAGTAGTATAGCGATCAGCTCTGGAAACACCATATATTTT
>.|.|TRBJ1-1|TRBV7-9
CASSLQETNTEAFF
TGTGCCAGCAGCTTACAAGAAACGAACACTGAAGCTTTCTTT
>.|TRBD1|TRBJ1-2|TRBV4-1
CASSQDRGSDYGYTF
TGCGCCAGCAGCCAGGACAGGGGCTCGGACTATGGCTACACCTTC
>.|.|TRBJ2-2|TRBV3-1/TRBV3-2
CASSRGLSNTGELFF
TGTGCCAGCAGCCGAGGACTATCGAACACCGGGGAGCTGTTTTTT
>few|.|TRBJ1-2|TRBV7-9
CASSSEASGYTF
TGTGCCAGCAGCTCGGAGGCTTCTGGCTACACCTTC
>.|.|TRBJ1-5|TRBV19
CASSIVAGIWSQPQHF
TGTGCCAGTAGTATTGTGGCAGGAATCTGGTCTCAGCCCCAGCATTTT
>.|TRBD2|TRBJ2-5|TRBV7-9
CASSLASGGSPTNF
TGTGCCAGCAGCTTGGCCAGCGGGGGGTCCCCTACCAACTTC
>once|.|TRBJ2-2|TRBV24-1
CATTRGLGTGELFF
TGTGCCACCACTAGGGGCTTAGGGACCGGGGAGCTGTTTTTT